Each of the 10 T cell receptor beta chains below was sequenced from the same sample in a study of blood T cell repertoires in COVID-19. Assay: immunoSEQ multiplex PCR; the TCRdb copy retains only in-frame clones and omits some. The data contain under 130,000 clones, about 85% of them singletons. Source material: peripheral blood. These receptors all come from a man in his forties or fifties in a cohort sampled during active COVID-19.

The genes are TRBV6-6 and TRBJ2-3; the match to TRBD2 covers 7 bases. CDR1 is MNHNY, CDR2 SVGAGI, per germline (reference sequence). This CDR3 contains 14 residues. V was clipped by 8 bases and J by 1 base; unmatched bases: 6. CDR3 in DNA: TGTGCCAGCGCCCGGGGGGATGGCACAGATACGCAGTATTTT. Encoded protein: CASARGDGTDTQYF.

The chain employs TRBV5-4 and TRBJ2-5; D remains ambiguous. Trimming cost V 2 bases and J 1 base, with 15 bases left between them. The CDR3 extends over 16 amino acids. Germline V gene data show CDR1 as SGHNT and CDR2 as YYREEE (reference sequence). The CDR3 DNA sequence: TGTGCCAGCAGCTTTGATCGCCTGAGTTTCCAAGAGACCCAGTACTTC. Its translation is CASSFDRLSFQETQYF.

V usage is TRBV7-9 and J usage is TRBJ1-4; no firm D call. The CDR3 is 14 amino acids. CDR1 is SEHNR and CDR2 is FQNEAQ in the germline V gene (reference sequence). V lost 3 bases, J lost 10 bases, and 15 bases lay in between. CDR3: CASSFTGISGKLFF. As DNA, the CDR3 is TGTGCCAGCAGCTTCACCGGGATCAGCGGAAAACTGTTTTTT.

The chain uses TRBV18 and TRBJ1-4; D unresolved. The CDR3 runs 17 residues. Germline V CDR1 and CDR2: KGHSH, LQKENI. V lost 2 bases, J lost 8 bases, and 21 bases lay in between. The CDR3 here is CASSPGSSGRRWEKLFF. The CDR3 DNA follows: TGTGCCAGCTCACCAGGTTCCAGCGGACGCAGGTGGGAAAAACTGTTTTTT.

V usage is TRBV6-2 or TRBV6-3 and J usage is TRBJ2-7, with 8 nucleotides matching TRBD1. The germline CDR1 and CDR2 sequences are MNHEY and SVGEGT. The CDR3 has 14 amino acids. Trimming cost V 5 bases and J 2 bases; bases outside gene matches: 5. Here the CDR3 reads CASSRGQGTYEQYF. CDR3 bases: TGTGCCAGCAGTAGAGGACAGGGTACCTACGAGCAGTACTTC.

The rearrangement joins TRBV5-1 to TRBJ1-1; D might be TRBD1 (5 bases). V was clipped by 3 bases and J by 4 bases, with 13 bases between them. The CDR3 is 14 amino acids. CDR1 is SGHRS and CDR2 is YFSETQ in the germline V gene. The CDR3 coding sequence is TGCGCCAGCAGCTCGGGGGGTTTGCGCACTGAAGCTTTCTTT. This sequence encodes CASSSGGLRTEAFF.

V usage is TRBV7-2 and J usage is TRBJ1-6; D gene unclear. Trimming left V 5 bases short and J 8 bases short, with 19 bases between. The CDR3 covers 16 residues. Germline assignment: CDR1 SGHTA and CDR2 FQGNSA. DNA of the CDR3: TGTGCCAGCAGCGGACGACATTGGGCGCGGGATTCACCCCTCCACTTT. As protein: CASSGRHWARDSPLHF.

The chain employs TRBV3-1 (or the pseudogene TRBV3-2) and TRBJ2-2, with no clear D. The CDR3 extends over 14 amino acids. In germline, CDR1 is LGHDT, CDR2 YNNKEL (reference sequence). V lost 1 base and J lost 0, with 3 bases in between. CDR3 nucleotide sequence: TGTGCCAGCAGCCAAGCGGCGAACACCGGGGAGCTGTTTTTT. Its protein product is CASSQAANTGELFF.

This CDR3 reads CASSITVGTEAFF. The CDR3 DNA reads TGTGCCAGCAGCATAACAGTCGGTACTGAAGCTTTCTTT. V usage is TRBV11-3 and J usage is TRBJ1-1; no definite D call. V was trimmed by 5 bases and J by 5 bases, leaving 12 bases between them. CDR1 is SGHNT and CDR2 is YENEEA in the germline V gene. The CDR3 extends over 13 amino acids.

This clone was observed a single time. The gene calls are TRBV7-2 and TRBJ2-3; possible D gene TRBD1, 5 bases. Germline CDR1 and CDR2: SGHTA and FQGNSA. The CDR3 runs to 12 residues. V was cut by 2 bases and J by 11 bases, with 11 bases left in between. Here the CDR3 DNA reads TGTGCCAGCAGCTTAAAAGGGGTACGGCAGTATTTT. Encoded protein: CASSLKGVRQYF.